Following are 3 T cell receptor beta chains from one sample sequenced in a study of healthy donors' naive CD4 and CD8 T cells. Starting from approximately 500 ng of total RNA, TCR libraries were made with linear amplification. TCRdb ran MiXCR on the reads and lists one entry per CDR3 protein. The sample contains about 200,000 distinct CDR3 sequences, 65% to 75% of which appear only once. The sequenced sample was naive CD4+ and CD8+ T cells sorted from blood, pooled from several donors. Source of these receptors: a pool of human donors in good health; the sample pools cells from several healthy donors.

The V gene is TRBV5-6, the J gene TRBJ2-7; D might be TRBD1 or TRBD2, each matching 5 bases. This CDR3 region has 14 residues. V lost 4 bases, J lost 1 base, and 12 bases lay in between. CDR1 and CDR2 from the germline V gene are SGHDT and YYEEEE. This CDR3 reads CASSPPGRSYEQYF. The CDR3 nucleotides are TGTGCCAGCAGCCCGCCAGGGAGATCCTACGAGCAGTACTTC.

V gene TRBV10-3 combines with J gene TRBJ2-5, with a weak D call TRBD1 (5 bases). The germline V and J ends were trimmed by 3 bases and 2 bases, with 19 bases remaining between them. The CDR3 covers 17 residues. The V gene's germline CDR1 is ENHRY and CDR2 SYGVKD. In DNA, the CDR3 is TGTGCCATCAGTGACCCCCAGGGTGGGAACATTCAAGAGACCCAGTACTTC. As protein: CAISDPQGGNIQETQYF.

The chain recombines TRBV29-1 with TRBJ2-1, with a possible D match to TRBD1 (5 bases). From germline, CDR1 is SQVTM and CDR2 ANQGSEA. Trimming pared 7 bases from V and 7 bases from J, leaving 17 bases between. This CDR3 comprises 13 residues. CDR3 nucleotides: TGCAGCGGACAGACGGGTTCGGGTAATGAGCAGTTCTTC. Protein: CSGQTGSGNEQFF.